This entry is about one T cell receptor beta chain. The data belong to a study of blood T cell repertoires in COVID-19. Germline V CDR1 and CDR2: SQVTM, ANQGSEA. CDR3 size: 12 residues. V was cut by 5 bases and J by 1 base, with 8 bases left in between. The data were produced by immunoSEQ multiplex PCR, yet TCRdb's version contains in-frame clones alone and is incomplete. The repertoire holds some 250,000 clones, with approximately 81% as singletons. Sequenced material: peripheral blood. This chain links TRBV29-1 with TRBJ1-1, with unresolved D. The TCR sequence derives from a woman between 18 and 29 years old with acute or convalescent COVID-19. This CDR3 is CSVMERNTEAFF. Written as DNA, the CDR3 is TGCAGCGTTATGGAGCGGAACACTGAAGCTTTCTTT.